This T cell receptor beta chain was identified in a study of T cell responses to AZD1222 COVID-19 vaccine. Study observations and caveats: Every sample of the repertoires postdated the peak T cell response.

Note on this clone: Its antigen is as yet unknown.

Libraries were prepared by immunoSEQ multiplex PCR; TCRdb keeps only in-frame clonotypes and omits some of them. In the table there are about 150,000 clones, about 90% of which are singletons. The V gene lost 6 bases and the J gene lost 4 bases, with 15 bases spanning the gap. The V gene's germline CDR1 is SNHLY and CDR2 FYNNEI. This CDR3 has 14 amino acids. The gene calls are TRBV2 and TRBJ1-1; D gene uncertain. This sequence was found in an adult in good health. The sample here was peripheral blood, taken on day 0 of AZD1222 vaccination. As DNA, the CDR3 is TGTGCCAGCAGCCCCGATGGGCCCTCCACTGAAGCTTTCTTT. Protein: CASSPDGPSTEAFF.